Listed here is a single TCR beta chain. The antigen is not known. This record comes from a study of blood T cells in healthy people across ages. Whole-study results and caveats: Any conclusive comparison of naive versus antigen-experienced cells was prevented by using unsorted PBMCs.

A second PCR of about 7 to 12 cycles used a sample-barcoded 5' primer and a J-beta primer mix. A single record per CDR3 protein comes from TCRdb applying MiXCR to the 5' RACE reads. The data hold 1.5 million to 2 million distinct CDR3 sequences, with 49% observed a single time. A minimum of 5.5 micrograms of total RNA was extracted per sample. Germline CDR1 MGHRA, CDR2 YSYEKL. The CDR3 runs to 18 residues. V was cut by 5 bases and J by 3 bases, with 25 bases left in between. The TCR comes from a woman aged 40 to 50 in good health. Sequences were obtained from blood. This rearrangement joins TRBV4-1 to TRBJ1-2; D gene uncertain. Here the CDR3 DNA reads TGCGCCAGCAGCACAATTCCAGCGGTTCGGACTCCTTACTATGGCTACACCTTC. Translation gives CASSTIPAVRTPYYGYTF.